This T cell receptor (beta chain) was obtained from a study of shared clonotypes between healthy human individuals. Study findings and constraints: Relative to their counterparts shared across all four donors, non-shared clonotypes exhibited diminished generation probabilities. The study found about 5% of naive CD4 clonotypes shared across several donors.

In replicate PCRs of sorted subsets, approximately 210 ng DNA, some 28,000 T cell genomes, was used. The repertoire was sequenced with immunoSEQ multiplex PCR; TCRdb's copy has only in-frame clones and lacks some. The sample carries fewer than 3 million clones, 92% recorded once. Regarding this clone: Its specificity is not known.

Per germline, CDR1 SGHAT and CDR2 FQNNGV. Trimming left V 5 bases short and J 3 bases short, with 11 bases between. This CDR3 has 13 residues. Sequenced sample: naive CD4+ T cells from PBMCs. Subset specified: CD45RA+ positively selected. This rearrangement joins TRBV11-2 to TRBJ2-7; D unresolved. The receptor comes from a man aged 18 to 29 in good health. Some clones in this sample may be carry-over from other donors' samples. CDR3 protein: CASSGQRHYEQYF. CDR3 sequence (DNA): TGTGCCAGCAGCGGCCAGCGCCACTACGAGCAGTACTTC.